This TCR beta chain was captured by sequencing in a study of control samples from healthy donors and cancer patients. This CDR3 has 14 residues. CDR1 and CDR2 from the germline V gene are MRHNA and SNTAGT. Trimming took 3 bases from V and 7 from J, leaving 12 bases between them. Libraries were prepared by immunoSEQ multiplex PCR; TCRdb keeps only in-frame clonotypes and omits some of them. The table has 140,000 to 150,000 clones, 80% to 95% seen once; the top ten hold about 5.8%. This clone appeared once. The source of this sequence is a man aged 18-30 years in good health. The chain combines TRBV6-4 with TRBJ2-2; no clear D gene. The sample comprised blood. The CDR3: CASSEFGRGGELFF. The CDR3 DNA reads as TGTGCCAGCAGTGAGTTCGGTCGAGGCGGGGAGCTGTTTTTT.